The rows below give T cell receptor beta chains drawn from one sample of a study of cytomegalovirus exposure and HLA in healthy donors. Clones were sequenced by immunoSEQ multiplex PCR, and TCRdb holds only the in-frame ones, with some missing. The sample lists about 110,000 clones, roughly 80% seen once, with more than 3% in the top ten. The sequenced material came from PBMCs. The receptors originated from a man aged 60-69 years in good health and CMV-seronegative. Each CDR3 is given with its conserved first and last residue. Fields, in order: V gene, clone size, D gene, J gene, CDR3 protein, CDR3 DNA. The D gene is left open where the match is weak. Clone size is stated in some rows and not others, as once, few, many or a class when expanded.

>TRBV5-4|.|.|TRBJ2-1
CASSRPGGQFREQFF
TGTGCCAGCAGCCGGCCCGGGGGGCAGTTCCGGGAGCAGTTCTTC
>TRBV28|.|TRBD2|TRBJ2-1
CASSSGGGREQFF
TGTGCCAGCAGTTCCGGGGGGGGGCGAGAGCAGTTCTTC
>TRBV6-6|.|.|TRBJ1-1
CASSYGGAQNTEAFF
TGTGCCAGCAGTTACGGCGGGGCCCAGAACACTGAAGCTTTCTTT
>TRBV4-2|.|.|TRBJ2-3
CASSQTPPVRVGNTQYF
TGTGCCAGCAGCCAGACCCCCCCTGTGAGGGTCGGAAATACGCAGTATTTT
>TRBV28|.|.|TRBJ1-4
CASIPAGVTNEKLFF
TGTGCCAGCATCCCCGCAGGGGTAACTAATGAAAAACTGTTTTTT
>TRBV5-1|few|TRBD2|TRBJ2-5
CASSLMPTRGGRQETQYF
TGCGCCAGCAGCTTGATGCCGACTCGCGGGGGGCGCCAAGAGACCCAGTACTTC
>TRBV28|.|TRBD1|TRBJ1-4
CASSPPGGQGAEKLFF
TGTGCCAGCAGTCCTCCCGGGGGACAGGGGGCTGAAAAACTGTTTTTT
>TRBV7-2|.|.|TRBJ1-1
CASSFTGLKNTEAFF
TGTGCCAGCAGCTTCACAGGGTTGAAGAACACTGAAGCTTTCTTT
>TRBV29-1|.|TRBD1|TRBJ2-3
CSVGPTGASGTDTQYF
TGCAGCGTTGGGCCTACAGGGGCGTCGGGCACAGATACGCAGTATTTT
>TRBV5-1|.|.|TRBJ1-1
CASSRTGGADTEAFF
TGCGCCAGCAGCCGGACTGGCGGGGCGGACACTGAAGCTTTCTTT
>TRBV18|few|.|TRBJ1-2
CASSRSGERGGYTF
TGTGCCAGCTCCCGGTCAGGGGAACGGGGAGGCTACACCTTC
>TRBV4-3|.|.|TRBJ2-3
CASSPRYSSTDTQYF
TGCGCCAGCAGCCCTCGCTATTCTAGCACAGATACGCAGTATTTT
>TRBV5-1|.|TRBD1|TRBJ1-1
CASSLETGVSTEAFF
TGCGCCAGCAGCTTGGAAACAGGGGTGAGCACTGAAGCTTTCTTT
>TRBV7-9|.|.|TRBJ1-3
CASSLGSGGSGNTIYF
TGTGCCAGCAGCTTAGGCAGCGGTGGCTCTGGAAACACCATATATTTT
>TRBV4-2|.|TRBD1|TRBJ1-2
CASSHEAGQGRYTF
TGTGCCAGCAGCCATGAGGCGGGACAGGGACGCTACACCTTC
>TRBV5-6|.|.|TRBJ1-1
CASSPGGGLNTEAFF
TGTGCCAGCAGCCCCGGCGGGGGGTTGAACACTGAAGCTTTCTTT
>TRBV19|.|TRBD2|TRBJ2-5
CASSNSGGGWETQYF
TGTGCCAGTAGTAATAGCGGGGGAGGCTGGGAGACCCAGTACTTC
>TRBV28|.|TRBD1|TRBJ2-2
CASSGGQGTGELFF
TGTGCCAGCAGTGGAGGACAGGGGACCGGGGAGCTGTTTTTT
>TRBV4-1|few|.|TRBJ1-1
CASRRGDYTEAFF
TGCGCCAGCAGGAGAGGGGACTACACTGAAGCTTTCTTT
>TRBV19|.|TRBD1|TRBJ1-2
CASNDRVYGYTF
TGTGCCAGTAACGACAGGGTTTATGGCTACACCTTC
>TRBV5-8|.|TRBD1|TRBJ1-2
CASSPDRVNGYTF
TGTGCCAGCAGCCCGGACAGGGTGAATGGCTACACCTTC
>TRBV30|.|.|TRBJ2-1
CAWTPLAWSNEQFF
TGTGCCTGGACACCGCTAGCCTGGTCCAATGAGCAGTTCTTC
>TRBV4-2|.|.|TRBJ1-5
CASSQDRGSNQPQHF
TGTGCCAGCAGCCAAGATCGGGGGAGCAATCAGCCCCAGCATTTT
>TRBV5-1|.|.|TRBJ2-2
CASSPEQGGPGELFF
TGCGCCAGCAGCCCCGAGCAGGGGGGCCCCGGGGAGCTGTTTTTT
>TRBV5-1|.|TRBD1|TRBJ1-4
CASRQGGSNEKLFF
TGCGCCAGCAGACAGGGGGGGTCTAATGAAAAACTGTTTTTT
>TRBV6-4|.|.|TRBJ2-3
CASSVSSDTDTQYF
TGTGCCAGCAGTGTCAGTTCCGACACAGATACGCAGTATTTT
>TRBV19|.|TRBD1|TRBJ1-2
CASSIQGADYGYTF
TGTGCCAGTAGTATACAGGGGGCGGACTATGGCTACACCTTC